In its sample, the clone carrying this T cell receptor (beta chain) was seen a few times. RNA transcripts yielded amplified TCR beta CDR3 regions. In the first-round RT-PCR of the TCR CDR3, the HTBI primer set was used. Using its own MiXCR run on the multiplex PCR reads, TCRdb lists one record per CDR3 protein. The sample shows a few hundred thousand distinct CDR3 sequences, roughly 18% of them seen only once. The data originate from a study of T cells in Graves' hyperthyroidism and ophthalmopathy. Unmatched junction bases numbered 5, after V lost 6 bases and J lost 7 bases. CDR1 is MNHNS and CDR2 is SASEGT in the germline V gene. The CDR3 loop spans 14 amino acids.

Sequenced: blood. The V gene is TRBV6-1, the J gene TRBJ1-4, with 10 bases matching TRBD1. This receptor was obtained from a woman in her fifties or sixties with Graves' hyperthyroidism. The CDR3 coding sequence is TGTGCCAGCAGGGGACAGGGGCAGGGTGAAAAACTGTTTTTT. It translates to CASRGQGQGEKLFF.